This entry concerns a single T cell receptor beta chain. No cognate antigen has been identified for it. Per-base qualities were not stored, and no clone one base away is much larger. The CDR3 measures 14 amino acids from cysteine to phenylalanine. Left in the record is the CDR3 DNA by itself, 42 bases read in frame from the first base. Clipping removes 3 bases from V and 7 bases from J, with 9 as the unmatched junction base count. CDR1 and CDR2 are drawn from the germline V gene: SGHRS, YFSETQ. This entry is derived from a study of control samples from healthy donors and cancer patients (dated by TCRdb to 2018 to 2020). The method was the immunoSEQ multiplex PCR assay. TCRdb re-hosts the immuneACCESS table, in-frame sequences only. Its copies lack some clones; in the studies checked, an unresolved V gene accounts for under half of them, and the cause for the rest is not known. For this sample there are some 82,000 clones; roughly 84% appear just once. The top ten clonotypes cover under 14% of the sample.

The source material was PBMCs. This TCR was sampled from a man aged 55-75 years with head and neck cancer. The chain uses TRBV5-1 and TRBJ2-7; TRBD1 lines up with 8 middle nucleotides. The CDR3 reads CASSSGATGVEQYF. The DNA sequence is as follows: TGCGCCAGCAGCTCCGGCGCGACAGGGGTAGAGCAGTACTTC.